Listed below are T cell receptor beta chains from one sample, sequenced in a study of response to subunit inactivated influenza vaccine. TCRdb re-called the RT-PCR reads with MiXCR, one entry per CDR3 protein. The repertoire holds 800,000 to 1,000,000 distinct CDR3 sequences, with 21% as singletons. The sample here was PBMCs from blood, taken 4 to 6 days after vaccination. The receptors originated from a middle-aged man who received an inactivated influenza vaccine. CDR3s leave out the opening cysteine and the closing phenylalanine or tryptophan.

v_call cdr3_aa
TRBV7-2 ASSRDGGEETQY
TRBV6-1 ASSLPGRGETQY
TRBV9 ASSANFQGLSDTQY
TRBV20-1 SAGTSGRSYNEQF
TRBV4-3 ASSQLAGGNTGELF
TRBV12-3/TRBV12-4 ASSPGSQPQH
TRBV12-3/TRBV12-4 ASSLSLTNTIY
TRBV11-1 ASSSRGTGEQF
TRBV20-1 SASRTSGSEQF
TRBV4-3 ASSPLSRGTPQF
TRBV20-1 SATLAGATDEQY
TRBV11-2 ASSAGRGHLTDTQY
TRBV12-3/TRBV12-4 ASSLRRTEETQY